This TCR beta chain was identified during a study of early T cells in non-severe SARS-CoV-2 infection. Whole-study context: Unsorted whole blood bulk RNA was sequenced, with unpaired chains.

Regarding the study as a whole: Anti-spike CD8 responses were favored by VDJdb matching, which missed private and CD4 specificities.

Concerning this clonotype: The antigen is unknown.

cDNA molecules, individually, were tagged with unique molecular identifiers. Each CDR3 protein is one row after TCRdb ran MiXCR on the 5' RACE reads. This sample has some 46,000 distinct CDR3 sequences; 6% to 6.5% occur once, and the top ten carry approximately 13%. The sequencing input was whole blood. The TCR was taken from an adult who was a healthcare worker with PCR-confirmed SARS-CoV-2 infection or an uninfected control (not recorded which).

CDR3 nucleotide sequence: TGTGCCAGCAGCATAGAGGGCGGGACAGATGCCTACGAGCAGTACTTC. Its protein is CASSIEGGTDAYEQYF. V gene TRBV28 combines with J gene TRBJ2-7; weak D call: TRBD1 (7 bases). With 6 bases removed from V and 2 bases from J, the gap between germline ends came to 20 bases. The CDR3 is 16 residues long. The germline V gene encodes CDR1 MDHEN and CDR2 SYDVKM.